This T cell receptor beta chain stems from a study of T cells in Graves' hyperthyroidism and ophthalmopathy. Newly diagnosed patients aged 18 to 65 had hyperthyroidism of under 2 months' duration. Using RNA transcripts as the source, TCR beta CDR3 regions were amplified. In the first-round RT-PCR of the TCR CDR3, the HTBI primer set was used. TCRdb reanalysed the multiplex PCR reads using MiXCR and keeps one entry per CDR3 protein. Of some 380,000 distinct CDR3 sequences detected, roughly 12% appear once; the ten largest clones hold around 20%. This clonotype was counted at least ten times. This CDR3 contains 10 residues. Trimming stripped 10 bases from V and 5 bases from J, with 6 bases between. Per the germline V gene, CDR1 is MDHEN and CDR2 is SYDVKM.

Sequenced: blood. The rearrangement links TRBV28 to TRBJ1-3; D not resolved. This clonotype originated in a man aged 25 to 40 with Graves' hyperthyroidism that later progressed to Graves' ophthalmopathy. In nucleotides, the CDR3 is TGTGCCACCAGCCGAAACACCATATATTTT. Its translation: CATSRNTIYF.